Listed below are T cell receptor beta chains from one sample, sequenced in a study of shared clonotypes between healthy human individuals. Only in-frame clones appear in the TCRdb table, and some are missing; sequencing was by immunoSEQ multiplex PCR. The table includes some 92,000 clones, around 43% detected once. The material sequenced was PBMCs. The origin of the receptors is a woman aged 40-49 years in good health. Some clones in this sample may be carry-over from other donors' samples. CDR3s include the opening cysteine and the closing phenylalanine or tryptophan. The D gene is left open where the match is weak. The size entry is marked missing in some rows and otherwise reads once, few, many or a size class.

j_call: TRBJ2-7
v_call: TRBV15
d_call: -
clone_size: few
cdr3_nt: TGTGCCACCAGCGGGGACTCATCGAGCTCCTACGAGCAGTACTTC
cdr3_aa: CATSGDSSSSYEQYF

j_call: TRBJ1-2
v_call: TRBV27
d_call: -
clone_size: -
cdr3_nt: TGTGCCAGCAGTTTACAGGGCGGCCCAGGCTACACCTTC
cdr3_aa: CASSLQGGPGYTF

j_call: TRBJ2-5
v_call: TRBV5-4
d_call: -
clone_size: -
cdr3_nt: TGTGCCAGCAGCGCGGACTACGGGGAGACCCAGTACTTC
cdr3_aa: CASSADYGETQYF

j_call: TRBJ2-7
v_call: TRBV5-1
d_call: -
clone_size: few
cdr3_nt: TGCGCCAGCAGCTTGGAGGGCAGGGGAGGGGAGCAGTACTTC
cdr3_aa: CASSLEGRGGEQYF

j_call: TRBJ1-2
v_call: TRBV4-2
d_call: -
clone_size: once
cdr3_nt: TGTGCCAGCAGCCAAGATATACACGCTAACTATGGCTACACCTTC
cdr3_aa: CASSQDIHANYGYTF

j_call: TRBJ2-7
v_call: TRBV6-5
d_call: -
clone_size: once
cdr3_nt: TGTGCCAGCAGTCCTAGCGAGGCCTACGAGCAGTACTTC
cdr3_aa: CASSPSEAYEQYF

j_call: TRBJ2-1
v_call: TRBV30
d_call: -
clone_size: -
cdr3_nt: TGTGCCTGGAGTGTAAGCCTACAGTCCAATGAGCAGTTCTTC
cdr3_aa: CAWSVSLQSNEQFF

j_call: TRBJ2-5
v_call: TRBV7-2
d_call: TRBD2
clone_size: -
cdr3_nt: TGTGCCAGCAGCCCGTCCGGGACTAGCTCCAGTGGGTACTTC
cdr3_aa: CASSPSGTSSSGYF

j_call: TRBJ1-2
v_call: TRBV30
d_call: -
clone_size: few
cdr3_nt: TGTGCCTGGAGTTACGGTCAGGGAAGAGGCTATGGCTACACCTTC
cdr3_aa: CAWSYGQGRGYGYTF

j_call: TRBJ2-7
v_call: TRBV4-2
d_call: TRBD2
clone_size: -
cdr3_nt: TGTGCCAGCAGCCCGCGGACTAGCGGCACCGGGGACGAGCAGTACTTC
cdr3_aa: CASSPRTSGTGDEQYF

j_call: TRBJ1-3
v_call: TRBV29-1
d_call: -
clone_size: few
cdr3_nt: TGCAGCGTTCAACAATGGACGGACACCATATATTTT
cdr3_aa: CSVQQWTDTIYF

j_call: TRBJ1-1
v_call: TRBV20-1
d_call: -
clone_size: -
cdr3_nt: TGCAGTGCTGTAAAAACTGAAGCTTTCTTT
cdr3_aa: CSAVKTEAFF

j_call: TRBJ1-5
v_call: TRBV28
d_call: -
clone_size: few
cdr3_nt: TGTGCCAGCAGTTTATTGGGTTGGGGAGAGCCCCAGCATTTT
cdr3_aa: CASSLLGWGEPQHF

j_call: TRBJ2-7
v_call: TRBV10-3
d_call: -
clone_size: -
cdr3_nt: TGTGCCATCAGTGAAGGGACGGCGGGTCCCCACGAGCAGTACTTC
cdr3_aa: CAISEGTAGPHEQYF

j_call: TRBJ1-5
v_call: TRBV6-1
d_call: TRBD1
clone_size: -
cdr3_nt: TGTGCCAGCAGTGCCCGGGGACAGGCTTATAATCAGCCCCAGCATTTT
cdr3_aa: CASSARGQAYNQPQHF

j_call: TRBJ1-5
v_call: TRBV2
d_call: -
clone_size: many
cdr3_nt: TGTGCCAGCAGTGAACCGTGGACAAATAGCAATCAGCCCCAGCATTTT
cdr3_aa: CASSEPWTNSNQPQHF

j_call: TRBJ1-4
v_call: TRBV5-4
d_call: -
clone_size: -
cdr3_nt: TGTGCCAGCAGCCGTTTGGCAGGGTCACAAGAAAAACTGTTTTTT
cdr3_aa: CASSRLAGSQEKLFF

j_call: TRBJ1-2
v_call: TRBV7-9
d_call: -
clone_size: many
cdr3_nt: TGTGCCAGCAGGACGCCCGGCCTCTTAGGCTACACCTTC
cdr3_aa: CASRTPGLLGYTF